This T cell receptor beta chain was observed in a study of early T cells in non-severe SARS-CoV-2 infection. On the study more broadly: Sequencing of bulk RNA from unsorted whole blood was done, without chain pairing.

Study conclusions and caveats: Anti-spike CD8 responses were favored by VDJdb matching, which missed private and CD4 specificities.

Individual cDNA molecules received unique molecular identifiers during library preparation. TCRdb re-analysed the 5' RACE reads in MiXCR, keeping a single row per CDR3 protein. The data contain tens of thousands of distinct CDR3 sequences, more than 10% of them seen just once; the ten biggest clones take up approximately 4.5%. V dropped 4 bases and J dropped 5; count of bases not matched to a gene: 7. The CDR3 contains 14 residues. Germline V gives CDR1 SGHRS, CDR2 YFSETQ. In regard to this clonotype: Antigen: not known.

This rearrangement joins TRBV5-1 to TRBJ2-7, with TRBD1 matching over 9 bases. The material sequenced was whole blood. This receptor was identified in an adult who was a healthcare worker with PCR-confirmed SARS-CoV-2 infection or an uninfected control (not recorded which). The CDR3 coding sequence is TGCGCCAGCAGCGAGGGACAGGGAACGGACGAGCAGTACTTC. It codes for CASSEGQGTDEQYF.